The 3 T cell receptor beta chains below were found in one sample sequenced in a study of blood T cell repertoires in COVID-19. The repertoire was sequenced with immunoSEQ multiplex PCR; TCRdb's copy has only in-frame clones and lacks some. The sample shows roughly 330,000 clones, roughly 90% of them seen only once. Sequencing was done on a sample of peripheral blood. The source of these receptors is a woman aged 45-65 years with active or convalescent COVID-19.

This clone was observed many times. The CDR3 DNA reads as TGCAGCGTTCTTCTAGCGGCCCTGGGAGAGACCCAGTACTTC. This sequence encodes CSVLLAALGETQYF. The chain uses TRBV29-1 and TRBJ2-5, with 7 bases fitting TRBD2. V dropped 5 bases and J dropped 4; count of bases not matched to a gene: 10. The CDR3 consists of 14 residues. Germline values: CDR1 SQVTM, CDR2 ANQGSEA.

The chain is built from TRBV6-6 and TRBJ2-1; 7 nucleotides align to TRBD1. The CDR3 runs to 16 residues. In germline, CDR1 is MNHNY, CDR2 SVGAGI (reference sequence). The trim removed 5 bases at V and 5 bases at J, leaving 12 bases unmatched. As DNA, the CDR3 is TGTGCCAGCAGTCGACAGGGTCTAGACCTCAACAATGAGCAGTTCTTC. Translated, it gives CASSRQGLDLNNEQFF.

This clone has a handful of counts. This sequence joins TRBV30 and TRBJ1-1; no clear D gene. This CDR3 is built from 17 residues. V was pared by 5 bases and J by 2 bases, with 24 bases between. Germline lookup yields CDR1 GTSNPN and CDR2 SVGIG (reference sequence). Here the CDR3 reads CAWSRYRPRSSNTEAFF. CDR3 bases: TGTGCCTGGTCCCGCTATAGGCCGCGGAGCTCCAACACTGAAGCTTTCTTT.